These 31 T cell receptor beta chains originate from one sample sequenced in a study of blood T cell repertoires in COVID-19. Method: immunoSEQ multiplex PCR; TCRdb's copy keeps in-frame clones and lacks some. The sample contains a few hundred thousand clones, around nine tenths of which appear only once. Sequencing was carried out using peripheral blood. All receptors come from a woman aged 25 to 39 with COVID-19, enrolled during active disease.

V gene TRBV11-2 combines with J gene TRBJ1-1; perhaps TRBD1 as D (5 bases). Germline CDR1 and CDR2: SGHAT and FQNNGV. Trimming shortened V by 2 bases and J by 6 bases, and 10 bases separated the two germline ends. CDR3 length: 13 amino acids. The CDR3 protein is CASSLSGYSEAFF. CDR3 nucleotides: TGTGCCAGCAGCTTATCAGGGTACTCTGAAGCTTTCTTT.

This sequence joins TRBV13 and TRBJ2-3; TRBD2 matches 7 bases. The CDR3 spans 15 residues. Germline V gene sequence: CDR1 PRHDT, CDR2 FYEKMQ (reference sequence). With V trimmed by 3 bases and J by 5 bases, 8 bases remained unmatched. Written as DNA, the CDR3 is TGTGCCAGCAGCTTTGGCGGGAGTCTACAAGATACGCAGTATTTT. Translation: CASSFGGSLQDTQYF.

The chain recombines TRBV6-1 with TRBJ2-3; no definite D call. V lost 4 bases and J lost 3, with 17 bases in between. The CDR3 contains 16 residues. The germline CDR1 and CDR2 sequences are MNHNS and SASEGT. Here the CDR3 reads CASSAATWAITDTQYF. CDR3 bases: TGTGCCAGCAGTGCCGCCACTTGGGCAATAACAGATACGCAGTATTTT.

The J gene is TRBJ2-7, the V gene TRBV2; 13 bases are shared with TRBD2. The J segment lost 7 bases and the V segment lost 7 bases, leaving 13 bases of the junction unmatched. CDR3 length equals 16 residues. CDR1 is SNHLY and CDR2 is FYNNEI in the germline V gene. The chain's CDR3 is CASTGLGLAGSNEQYF. The CDR3 DNA reads TGTGCCAGCACCGGGTTGGGACTAGCGGGATCTAATGAGCAGTACTTC. Combining the CDR3 with reference TRBV2 and TRBJ2-7 gives the whole variable domain EPEVTQTPSHQVTQMGQEVILRCVPISNHLYFYWYRQILGQKVEFLVSFYNNEISEKSEIFDDQFSVERPDGSNFTLKIRSTKLEDSAMYFCASTGLGLAGSNEQYFGPGTRLTVT.

The V gene is TRBV16, the J gene TRBJ1-6, with 8 bases identical to TRBD1. V shed 6 bases and J 7 bases; nucleotides not matched to a gene: 11. CDR1 and CDR2 (germline): KGHSY, FQNENV. This CDR3 is built from 16 residues. The CDR3 sequence: CASRPPGQVLNSPLHF. The DNA for the CDR3 is TGTGCCAGCAGACCGCCGGGACAGGTTTTAAATTCACCCCTCCACTTT. The whole variable domain, filled in from reference TRBV16 and TRBJ1-6, reads GEEVAQTPKHLVRGEGQKAKLYCAPIKGHSYVFWYQQVLKNEFKFLISFQNENVFDETGMPKERFSAKCLPNSPCSLEIQATKLEDSAVYFCASRPPGQVLNSPLHFGNGTRLTVT.

This chain connects TRBV2 to TRBJ2-1, with TRBD1 identical over 9 bases. This CDR3 is 14 amino acids long. Germline V gene data show CDR1 as SNHLY and CDR2 as FYNNEI. Unmatched junction bases numbered 6, after V lost 6 bases and J lost 6 bases. In nucleotides, the CDR3 is TGTGCCAGCAGGGTGGGGACAGGGATCAATGAGCAGTTCTTC. Amino acids: CASRVGTGINEQFF.

The chain is built from TRBV11-1 and TRBJ1-2; no reliable D call. Germline-derived CDR1 and CDR2 are SGHAT and FQDESV (reference sequence). The V end lost 2 bases, the J end lost 4 bases, and 8 bases lay between the germline ends. The CDR3 sequence is 13 residues long. CDR3 nucleotides: TGTGCCAGCAGCTTAAGCTCAGGCTATGGCTACACCTTC. Translating gives CASSLSSGYGYTF. The variable domain in full, with the rest retrieved from reference TRBV11-1 and TRBJ1-2, is EAEVAQSPRYKITEKSQAVAFWCDPISGHATLYWYRQILGQGPELLVQFQDESVVDDSQLPKDRFSAERLKGVDSTLKIQPAELGDSAMYLCASSLSSGYGYTFGSGTRLTVV.

The rearrangement joins TRBV4-2 to TRBJ2-7; possible D gene TRBD2, 5 bases. From germline, CDR1 is LGHNA and CDR2 YNFKEQ. V dropped 1 base and J dropped 1 base, with 8 bases sitting between them. This CDR3 is built from 14 residues. The CDR3 protein is CASSQGLASYEQYF. The CDR3 nucleotides read TGTGCCAGCAGCCAAGGGCTAGCATCCTACGAGCAGTACTTC.

The sample holds a few counts of this clone. The CDR3 loop is CAISETSGSTDTQYF. In DNA form, the CDR3 reads TGTGCCATCAGTGAGACTAGCGGGAGCACAGATACGCAGTATTTT. The rearrangement links TRBV10-3 to TRBJ2-3; TRBD2 matches at 9 bases. CDR3 length: 15 residues. Germline V gene data show CDR1 as ENHRY and CDR2 as SYGVKD. Trimming cost V 2 bases and J 0 bases; bases outside gene matches: 0.

This clone appeared a few times. The chain has TRBV24-1 and TRBJ1-1, with a tentative D call TRBD1 (5 bases). The V and J ends lost 3 bases and 5 bases respectively, with 12 bases between them. This CDR3 is 14 amino acids long. Germline assignment: CDR1 KGHDR and CDR2 SFDVKD. CDR3 amino acids: CATSDAQGGTEAFF. The DNA of the CDR3 is TGTGCCACCAGTGATGCCCAGGGAGGTACTGAAGCTTTCTTT.

The V call is TRBV5-1, the J call TRBJ2-1, with a tentative D call TRBD1 (5 bases). The germline CDR1 and CDR2 sequences are SGHRS and YFSETQ. The CDR3 runs to 15 residues. Trimming removed 4 bases at V and 6 bases at J, with 17 bases between. This CDR3 reads CASSPGGHLGNEQFF. The CDR3 DNA reads as TGCGCCAGCAGCCCGGGCGGACATCTTGGCAATGAGCAGTTCTTC.

This clone was found once. This rearrangement joins TRBV7-9 to TRBJ2-7; 8 nucleotides line up with TRBD2. The CDR3 sequence is 16 residues long. J gave up 3 bases and V 1 base, and 8 bases lay outside the gene matches. Germline CDR1 SEHNR, CDR2 FQNEAQ (reference sequence). CDR3 loop: CASSLELLAGYYEQYF. The CDR3 nucleotides are TGTGCCAGCAGCTTAGAGCTCTTAGCGGGATACTACGAGCAGTACTTC.

V gene TRBV5-4 combines with J gene TRBJ2-2; the D gene is possibly TRBD2 (6 bases). Trimming left V 4 bases short and J 5 bases short, with 15 bases between. This CDR3 spans 15 amino acids. The germline CDR1 and CDR2 sequences are SGHNT and YYREEE (reference sequence). CDR3 DNA: TGTGCCAGCAGCCAAAGCGGGTCAATAACCGGGGAGCTGTTTTTT. This codes for CASSQSGSITGELFF.

This clone was observed a handful of times. The chain is built from TRBV28 and TRBJ2-5, with 8 bases that match TRBD2. Germline-derived CDR1 and CDR2 are MDHEN and SYDVKM. V dropped 2 bases and J dropped 5; count of bases not matched to a gene: 7. The CDR3 length is 15 residues. The CDR3, as DNA: TGTGCCAGCAGTTTAGTAGCGGGATATGGCGAGACCCAGTACTTC. Its translation: CASSLVAGYGETQYF.

The chain carries TRBV13 and TRBJ2-5; TRBD2 might be the D (5 bases). Per the germline V gene, CDR1 is PRHDT and CDR2 is FYEKMQ (reference sequence). The CDR3 loop spans 14 amino acids. V shed 5 bases and J shed 5 bases, with 15 bases lying between them. CDR3 nucleotide sequence: TGTGCCAGCAGCCAAGTCCTCCGAGGGGAGACCCAGTACTTC. Its protein product is CASSQVLRGETQYF.

The rearrangement uses TRBV7-9 and TRBJ2-1; TRBD2 aligns across 7 bases. Germline V gene lookup returns CDR1 SEHNR and CDR2 FQNEAQ (reference sequence). Trimming at V came to 3 bases and at J to 5 bases, leaving 7 bases not matched to a gene. This CDR3 contains 15 residues. The CDR3 is CASSFPRRGNNEQFF. The CDR3 coding sequence is TGTGCCAGCAGCTTCCCTCGGCGGGGGAACAATGAGCAGTTCTTC.

The chain joins TRBV5-1 to TRBJ2-7, with D possibly TRBD2 on 5 matching bases. Trimming took off 3 bases at V and 7 bases at J, with 14 bases between the two ends. The CDR3 is made up of 13 amino acids. Germline lookup yields CDR1 SGHRS and CDR2 YFSETQ. For the CDR3, the DNA is TGCGCCAGCAGCTCCACACTAGACGGTGAGCAGTACTTC. Translated, it gives CASSSTLDGEQYF.

The chain combines TRBV5-1 with TRBJ1-6; the match to TRBD1 covers 7 bases. The CDR3 sequence is 13 residues long. V gave up 0 bases and J gave up 10 bases; unmatched junction bases: 1. In germline, CDR1 is SGHRS, CDR2 YFSETQ. The CDR3 loop reads CASSLGGQSPLHF. The CDR3 DNA follows: TGCGCCAGCAGCTTGGGGGGACAGTCACCCCTCCACTTT.

The rearrangement joins TRBV11-2 to TRBJ2-7; a weak D match, TRBD2 (5 bases). Between the trimmed V and J ends, which lost 6 bases and 2 bases, there was a span of 8 bases. This CDR3 contains 12 residues. CDR1 is SGHAT, CDR2 FQNNGV, per germline. The CDR3 sequence is CASRSGPYEQYF. As DNA, the CDR3 is TGTGCCAGCAGGAGCGGACCCTACGAGCAGTACTTC.

This clone has just one count. The chain uses TRBV7-8 and TRBJ2-7, with 7 bases lining up with TRBD1. V shed 5 bases and J 6 bases; nucleotides not matched to a gene: 7. In germline, CDR1 is SGHVS, CDR2 FQNEAQ. CDR3 size: 13 residues. This chain's CDR3 is CASSHPTGTEQYF. DNA of the CDR3: TGTGCCAGCAGCCACCCGACAGGGACCGAGCAGTACTTC.

About this clone: The same CDR3 arises from other DNA sequences in this sample as well. The chain couples TRBV5-5 to TRBJ1-1; no firm D call. Germline values: CDR1 SGHKS, CDR2 YYEKEE (reference sequence). Deletions cut 2 bases from V and 0 bases from J, with 5 bases between. There are 13 residues in the CDR3. For the CDR3, the DNA is TGTGCCAGCAGCTTTTCCGTGAACACTGAAGCTTTCTTT. This encodes CASSFSVNTEAFF.

The chain employs TRBV5-4 and TRBJ2-5, with TRBD2 matching over 12 bases. Losses at the gene ends were 4 bases for V and 5 bases for J; bases not matched to a gene: 6. CDR1 and CDR2 (germline): SGHNT, YYREEE (reference sequence). The CDR3 sequence is 15 residues long. The CDR3 here is CASSLRLAGDETQYF. In nucleotides, the CDR3 is TGTGCCAGCAGCCTTCGACTAGCGGGAGATGAGACCCAGTACTTC.

The chain links TRBV10-1 to TRBJ2-7; no reliable D call. V lost 4 bases, J lost 3 bases, and 10 bases lay in between. This CDR3 region has 13 residues. Germline V CDR1 and CDR2: WNHNN, SYGVQD (reference sequence). CDR3: CASSATGFYEQYF. As DNA, the CDR3 is TGCGCCAGCAGTGCAACGGGTTTCTACGAGCAGTACTTC.

The chain combines TRBV28 with TRBJ1-5; 7 nucleotides agree with TRBD1. CDR1 and CDR2 (germline): MDHEN, SYDVKM. Trimming cost V 6 bases and J 7 bases; bases outside gene matches: 12. This CDR3 has 15 residues. In DNA form, the CDR3 reads TGTGCCAGCAGAAACGGCGACAGGGTTGGGCAGCCCCAGCATTTT. It is translated as CASRNGDRVGQPQHF. Combining the CDR3 with reference TRBV28 and TRBJ1-5 gives the whole variable domain DVKVTQSSRYLVKRTGEKVFLECVQDMDHENMFWYRQDPGLGLRLIYFSYDVKMKEKGDIPEGYSVSREKKERFSLILESASTNQTSMYLCASRNGDRVGQPQHFGDGTRLSIL.

The J gene is TRBJ2-5, the V gene TRBV28, with 10 bases that match TRBD2. The CDR3 length is 15 residues. Germline CDR1 and CDR2: MDHEN and SYDVKM. The J segment lost 5 bases and the V segment lost 3 bases, leaving 6 bases of the junction unmatched. The CDR3 region has the DNA TGTGCCAGCAGTTTCGACCTAGCGGGAGCTGAGACCCAGTACTTC. Translation gives CASSFDLAGAETQYF.

This chain uses TRBV5-6 with TRBJ2-1, with 11 bases lining up with TRBD2. This CDR3 is built from 16 residues. Germline V gene sequence: CDR1 SGHDT, CDR2 YYEEEE. The V and J ends lost 0 bases and 4 bases, in that order; junction bases with no gene match: 3. The CDR3: CASSLGVAGGYNEQFF. The CDR3 DNA sequence: TGTGCCAGCAGCTTGGGGGTAGCGGGAGGGTACAATGAGCAGTTCTTC.

The chain links TRBV7-2 to TRBJ2-7; D is ambiguous. V lost 3 bases and J 4 bases, leaving 7 bases between the germline ends. Germline CDR1 SGHTA, CDR2 FQGNSA. This CDR3 comprises 12 residues. As DNA, the CDR3 is TGTGCCAGCAGCTTCCCCTATTACGAGCAGTACTTC. Its translation is CASSFPYYEQYF.

This chain links TRBV3-1 (or the pseudogene TRBV3-2) with TRBJ2-7; D remains ambiguous. The germline V gene encodes CDR1 LGHDT and CDR2 YNNKEL (reference sequence). Trimming left V 0 bases short and J 5 bases short, with 11 bases between. The CDR3 loop spans 14 amino acids. This CDR3 is CASSQEVGSNEQYF. The CDR3 nucleotides read TGTGCCAGCAGCCAAGAAGTTGGCTCGAACGAGCAGTACTTC.

The chain recombines TRBV7-9 with TRBJ2-7; maybe TRBD2 (6 bases). Trimming took 7 bases from V and 0 from J, leaving 16 bases between them. The CDR3 spans 15 residues. CDR1 is SEHNR, CDR2 FQNEAQ, per germline (reference sequence). The CDR3 nucleotides are TGTGCCAGCATGCTACTGAACGGGGGCTCCTACGAGCAGTACTTC. Encoded protein: CASMLLNGGSYEQYF.

This rearrangement joins TRBV4-1 to TRBJ2-1; 11 bases are shared with TRBD2. Germline-derived CDR1 and CDR2 are MGHRA and YSYEKL. With V trimmed by 1 base and J by 4 bases, 0 bases remained unmatched. CDR3 length: 15 residues. The CDR3 loop is CASSQVAGGYNEQFF. CDR3 in DNA: TGCGCCAGCAGCCAAGTAGCGGGAGGGTACAATGAGCAGTTCTTC.

The gene calls are TRBV3-1 (or the pseudogene TRBV3-2) and TRBJ2-7; 11 bases are a match to TRBD2. The CDR3 totals 15 residues. The V segment lost 3 bases and the J segment 1 base; nucleotides outside the gene matches: 2. The germline V gene encodes CDR1 LGHDT and CDR2 YNNKEL (reference sequence). The DNA of the CDR3 is TGTGCCAGCAGCCATATAGCGGGGGGGTCCTACGAGCAGTACTTC. Translating gives CASSHIAGGSYEQYF.